A single sample gave rise to the 16 T cell receptor beta chains below, sequenced in a study of blood T cell repertoires in COVID-19. Using immunoSEQ multiplex PCR, the repertoire was profiled, and TCRdb retains in-frame clones only, with some absent. The sample shows 150,000 or so clones, 80% to 90% of them seen only once. Sequencing was carried out using peripheral blood. The receptors stem from a man between 18 and 35 years old with COVID-19, enrolled during active disease.

The chain is built from TRBV5-4 and TRBJ2-1; 10 nucleotides agree with TRBD2. The length of the CDR3 is 16 residues. J lost 3 bases, V lost 10 bases, and 13 bases had no gene match. CDR1 and CDR2 (germline): SGHNT, YYREEE (reference sequence). The CDR3 DNA sequence: TGTGCCTCGGGGCTAGCGGGAGCCGCCCTCTACAATGAGCAGTTCTTC. Protein: CASGLAGAALYNEQFF. The full variable domain, its missing parts supplied by reference TRBV5-4 and TRBJ2-1, is ETGVTQSPTHLIKTRGQQVTLRCSSQSGHNTVSWYQQALGQGPQFIFQYYREEENGRGNFPPRFSGLQFPNYSSELNVNALELDDSALYLCASGLAGAALYNEQFFGPGTRLTVL.

The chain is built from TRBV11-2 and TRBJ1-6; a possible D gene is TRBD1 (5 bases). The CDR3 length is 15 residues. V lost 5 bases and J lost 8, with 16 bases in between. Looked up from germline, CDR1 is SGHAT and CDR2 is FQNNGV. The CDR3 spells CASSPGRTGYSPLHF. The CDR3 DNA follows: TGTGCCAGCAGCCCAGGGCGGACCGGATATTCACCCCTCCACTTT.

The chain employs TRBV11-2 and TRBJ1-4; D might be TRBD1 (5 bases). Between the trimmed V and J ends, which lost 4 bases and 8 bases, there was a span of 14 bases. The CDR3 totals 14 residues. CDR1 and CDR2 from the germline V gene are SGHAT and FQNNGV. This chain's CDR3 is CASSSYRIREKLFF. As DNA, the CDR3 is TGTGCCAGCAGCTCATACAGGATTAGGGAAAAACTGTTTTTT.

V and J are TRBV12-5 and TRBJ2-7, with 8 bases fitting TRBD2. The V gene's germline CDR1 is LGHNT and CDR2 FRNRAP. With V trimmed by 8 bases and J by 7 bases, 22 bases remained unmatched. The length of the CDR3 is 17 residues. Here the CDR3 reads CASWVQLAAGPMGEQYF. The CDR3, as DNA: TGTGCTAGTTGGGTCCAACTAGCGGCAGGGCCGATGGGAGAGCAGTACTTC.

The rearrangement joins TRBV11-2 to TRBJ2-1; TRBD2 aligns across 9 bases. The CDR3 is 18 residues long. Germline loops: CDR1 SGHAT, CDR2 FQNNGV. Trimming cost V 1 base and J 4 bases; bases outside gene matches: 11. The CDR3 DNA is TGTGCCAGCAGCTTAGGGACTAGCGAGAAAGGGTTATACAATGAGCAGTTCTTC. It encodes CASSLGTSEKGLYNEQFF.

The J gene is TRBJ1-1, the V gene TRBV10-3, with D possibly TRBD1 on 6 matching bases. Per germline, CDR1 ENHRY and CDR2 SYGVKD. Trimming left V 0 bases short and J 3 bases short, with 17 bases between. CDR3 size: 17 residues. DNA for the CDR3: TGTGCCATCAGTGAGTCGACTCGAAGGGGGTGGGACACTGAAGCTTTCTTT. Translation gives CAISESTRRGWDTEAFF.

This clone was recorded once. CDR3 residues: CASSLEQARNYEQYF. CDR3 coding DNA: TGTGCCAGCAGCTTAGAACAGGCTAGAAACTACGAGCAGTACTTC. The chain joins TRBV7-8 to TRBJ2-7; a weak D match, TRBD1 (5 bases). The V and J ends lost 1 base and 3 bases respectively, with 13 bases between them. The germline V gene has CDR1 SGHVS and CDR2 FQNEAQ. CDR3 size: 15 residues.

The chain recombines TRBV28 with TRBJ2-3, with TRBD2 matching 16 bases. CDR1 MDHEN and CDR2 SYDVKM come from the germline V gene. V gave up 6 bases and J gave up 0 bases; unmatched junction bases: 15. The CDR3 has 21 amino acids. Here the CDR3 reads CASSGRGTSGRAVWSTDTQYF. In nucleotides, the CDR3 is TGTGCCAGCAGCGGACGCGGGACTAGCGGGAGGGCCGTTTGGAGCACAGATACGCAGTATTTT.

The chain carries TRBV11-2 and TRBJ2-5; D might be TRBD2 (6 bases). Per germline, CDR1 SGHAT and CDR2 FQNNGV. The CDR3 spans 13 residues. Trimming removed 4 bases at V and 2 bases at J, with 8 bases between. Written as DNA, the CDR3 is TGTGCCAGCAGCTACGGAGGGCAAGAGACCCAGTACTTC. Translating it yields CASSYGGQETQYF.

The chain recombines TRBV28 with TRBJ2-7; 11 nucleotides line up with TRBD2. The germline gives CDR1 MDHEN, CDR2 SYDVKM. V was clipped by 5 bases and J by 2 bases; unmatched bases: 2. CDR3 length: 14 amino acids. The CDR3 DNA reads as TGTGCCAGCAGTACTAGCGGGGGTACCTACGAGCAGTACTTC. Its translation: CASSTSGGTYEQYF.

The rearrangement links TRBV3-1 (or the pseudogene TRBV3-2) to TRBJ2-3, with 14 positions matching TRBD2. This CDR3 is built from 16 residues. The trim removed 4 bases at V and 4 bases at J, leaving 4 bases unmatched. Germline V gives CDR1 LGHDT, CDR2 YNNKEL (reference sequence). The CDR3 here is CASSPWTSGGPDTQYF. CDR3 nucleotide sequence: TGTGCCAGCAGCCCTTGGACTAGCGGGGGGCCAGATACGCAGTATTTT.

A single count supports this clone. This sequence joins TRBV28 and TRBJ2-7; 14 nucleotides match TRBD2. The germline V gene encodes CDR1 MDHEN and CDR2 SYDVKM. This CDR3 is built from 19 residues. Unmatched junction bases numbered 14, after V lost 4 bases and J lost 3 bases. The CDR3 sequence is CASSSYWGLAGEGLYEQYF. Written as DNA, the CDR3 is TGTGCCAGCAGTTCGTACTGGGGACTAGCGGGAGAGGGGCTCTACGAGCAGTACTTC.

To note about this clone: Other DNA sequences in the sample encode the same CDR3. Written as DNA, the CDR3 is TGTGCCAGCAGCTCCGGACTAGAACGCGAGCAGTACTTC. This codes for CASSSGLEREQYF. The chain carries TRBV11-2 and TRBJ2-7; 7 nucleotides line up with TRBD2. Looked up from germline, CDR1 is SGHAT and CDR2 is FQNNGV. The CDR3 consists of 13 residues. With V trimmed by 4 bases and J by 6 bases, 6 bases remained unmatched.

This clone was picked up one time. The rearrangement uses TRBV4-3 and TRBJ2-1, with D tentatively TRBD1 (5 bases). The germline V and J ends were trimmed by 1 base and 9 bases, with 13 bases remaining between them. This CDR3 contains 14 residues. Germline CDR1 reads LGHNA; CDR2 reads YSLEER. CDR3 loop: CASSQAAQGGEQFF. CDR3 nucleotides: TGCGCCAGCAGCCAAGCTGCTCAGGGCGGTGAGCAGTTCTTC.

This clone was seen a handful of times. This chain links TRBV28 with TRBJ1-2; 7 positions agree with TRBD1. V was pared by 6 bases and J by 4 bases, with 17 bases of the junction left unmatched. Germline-derived CDR1 and CDR2 are MDHEN and SYDVKM. The CDR3 has 17 amino acids. The CDR3 DNA reads TGTGCCAGCAGCTATCGCATTACCACAGGGGTGCGCTATGGCTACACCTTC. It yields the protein CASSYRITTGVRYGYTF.

The chain couples TRBV19 to TRBJ2-2; 7 bases agree with TRBD2. Trimming removed 3 bases from V and 6 bases from J; junction bases left unmatched: 10. This CDR3 comprises 16 residues. Germline loops: CDR1 LNHDA, CDR2 SQIVND (reference sequence). CDR3 sequence (DNA): TGTGCCAGTAGTATGGGGCGGGCGGGAGCTCCCGGGGAGCTGTTTTTT. Amino acid sequence: CASSMGRAGAPGELFF.